The present T cell receptor beta chain was sequenced within a study of shared clonotypes between healthy human individuals (dated by TCRdb to about 2020). As for the study more broadly: The cohort comprised a couple of women and a few men aged 18 to 49 years. The study deeply sequenced blood TCR repertoires of five healthy adults to estimate repertoire size and the extent of clonotype sharing between individuals. Per donor, three plates each were used for CD4 naive and CD4 memory, two for CD8 naive, and one for CD8 memory. To increase sequencing depth and limit assay-specific biases, different laboratories used diverse techniques to prepare libraries and sequence TCR repertoires. Between about 0.9 and 10 billion PBMCs per donor were obtained by leukapheresis.

Using the deep immunoSEQ assay, TCR CDR3 regions were amplified from genomic DNA by multiplex PCR. Genomic DNA extracted from each cell subset was distributed evenly over all wells of several immunoSEQ 96-well plates, and each plate served as one replicate. For sorted subsets, each replicate PCR was loaded with 200 to 250 ng genomic DNA, equivalent to approximately 27,000 T cell genomes. The purified libraries were quantified using a Qubit 3.0 fluorometer, sized with a Bioanalyzer 2100, and then quantified again using the KAPA Library Quantification kit. Every immunoSEQ 96-well plate was sequenced on a dedicated single-read 150-cycle Illumina NextSeq 550 flow cell. The original methods were these. Because only junctional sequences without quality scores were contained in the immunoSEQ output, filtering matching that applied to full-length reads could not be performed. To assign V/J genes and CDR3, sequences were annotated against IMGT germline references using PyIR, a Python wrapper for IgBLAST v1.9. Reads were filtered out if the reads had weak V/J assignments (E-value above 1e-6), no CDR3, stop codons, out-of-frame junctions, or ambiguous translated residues. V3J clonotypes were defined as sequences sharing an identical inferred V gene, J gene, and CDR3 amino acid sequence. The percentage overlap between two repertoires was calculated by dividing the number of shared unique clonotypes by the size of the smaller repertoire. Three approaches were used to assess repertoire richness: RTK rarefaction, the Chao1 estimator, and Recon v2.1 estimates of unobserved clonotypes. For all TCRbeta clonotypes obtained by the gDNA method from four donors, generation probabilities were computed with OLGA. This is the immuneACCESS table as TCRdb keeps it, with only in-frame sequences that have V and J called. A part of the clones is gone; compared with another copy, unresolved V genes explain less than half, and the rest is unexplained. V and J calls and clone size are given by that table; D and trimming were obtained from the DNA. The sample table holds some 360,000 clones, of which about 70% were seen once. The top ten clonotypes cover more than 9% of the sample.

Study-wide findings and limitations: Naive subsets generally had larger estimated clonotype richness than memory subsets. Sharing across a few donors was observed for about 5% of naive CD4, 3.5% of naive CD8, over 2% of memory CD4, and 0.4% of memory CD8 clonotypes. Because the study included only a small number of donors, the genetic and exposure-history diversity represented was limited. Even with the large sequencing depth, rarefaction of the sorted-subset datasets indicated that sequencing was incomplete. Higher generation probabilities were observed for clonotypes shared by all four sorted-subset donors than for non-shared clonotypes. Sampling was restricted to blood, and TCR repertoires in tissues likely differ from the TCR repertoires found in blood. Pairwise subsampling indicated that sequencing depth was expected to affect the degree of clonotype sharing among donors.

Remarks on this clone: Its antigen is unknown. No quality values exist for individual bases; no much larger clone is one base distant.

Healthy HIV-negative adults with no recently reported acute infections or vaccinations were included as donors. Only Caucasian adults living in Nashville, Tennessee, USA were represented among the donors. CD4+ T cells were enriched by magnetic negative selection; naive cells were then positively selected on CD45RA, and the negative fraction formed the memory subset. Blood was obtained by leukapheresis, after which PBMCs were separated by Ficoll-Histopaque density gradient centrifugation and cryopreserved in liquid nitrogen vapor phase. Analytical flow cytometry was used to check the purity and quantity of each magnetically sorted T cell population. From each sorted fraction, genomic DNA was isolated and quantified by UV absorbance on a Nanodrop 2000c. V is shortened by 3 bases, J by 2 bases, and the region joining them spans 13 bases. CDR1 and CDR2 were assigned from the germline V gene as KGHSH and LQKENI. Inclusive of the bounding cysteine and phenylalanine, the CDR3 is 15 residues long. The sequence is cut down to CDR3 DNA, 45 bases in frame from base 1.

Sample: memory CD4+ T cells sorted from blood. What this sample's cell subset or site label stands for: CD45RA-negative fraction. This receptor was taken from a man aged 30-40 years in good health. The rearrangement combines TRBV18 with TRBJ2-5; TRBD1 is possibly the D segment (6 matching bases). This receptor has the CDR3 CASSPLRDRQETQYF. The DNA sequence follows: TGTGCCAGCTCACCGCTCCGCGACAGGCAAGAGACCCAGTACTTC. Full variable domain (CDR3 extended with the reference TRBV18 and TRBJ2-5 proteins): NAGVMQNPRHLVRRRGQEARLRCSPMKGHSHVYWYRQLPEEGLKFMVYLQKENIIDESGMPKERFSAEFPKEGPSILRIQQVVRGDSAAYFCASSPLRDRQETQYFGPGTRLLVL.